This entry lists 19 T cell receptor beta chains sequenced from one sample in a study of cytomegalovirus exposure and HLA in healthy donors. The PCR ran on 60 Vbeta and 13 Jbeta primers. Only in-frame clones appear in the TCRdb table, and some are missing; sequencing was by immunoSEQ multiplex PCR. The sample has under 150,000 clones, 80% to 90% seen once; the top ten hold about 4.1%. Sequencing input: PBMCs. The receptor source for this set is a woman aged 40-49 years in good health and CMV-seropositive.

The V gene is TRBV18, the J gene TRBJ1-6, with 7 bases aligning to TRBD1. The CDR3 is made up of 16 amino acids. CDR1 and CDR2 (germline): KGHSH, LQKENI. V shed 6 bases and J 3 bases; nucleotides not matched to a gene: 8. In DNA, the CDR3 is TGTGCCAGCTCGAGGAGGGACAGCTTCTATAATTCACCCCTCCACTTT. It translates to CASSRRDSFYNSPLHF.

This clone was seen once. The CDR3 bases are TGTGCCAGCAGCTCCGGGTCGCAAGAGACCCAGTACTTC. Translated: CASSSGSQETQYF. This chain uses TRBV5-8 with TRBJ2-5; D is undetermined. The CDR3 is 13 residues long. Germline loops: CDR1 SGHTS, CDR2 YDEGEE. Trimming stripped 3 bases from V and 2 bases from J, with 8 bases between.

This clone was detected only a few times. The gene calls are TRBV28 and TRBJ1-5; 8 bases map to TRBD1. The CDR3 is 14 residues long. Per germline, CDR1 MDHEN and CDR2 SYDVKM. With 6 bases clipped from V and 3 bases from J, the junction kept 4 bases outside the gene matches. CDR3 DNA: TGTGCCAGCAGGTCGGACAGGGCCAATCAGCCCCAGCATTTT. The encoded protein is CASRSDRANQPQHF.

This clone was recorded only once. The CDR3 loop reads CASSYLAGVSGELFF. The CDR3 DNA follows: TGTGCCAGCAGTTACCTAGCGGGGGTATCCGGGGAGCTGTTTTTT. The chain links TRBV6-5 to TRBJ2-2; TRBD2 matches at 10 bases. The length of the CDR3 is 15 residues. Per germline, CDR1 MNHEY and CDR2 SVGAGI. V shed 2 bases and J 6 bases; nucleotides not matched to a gene: 3.

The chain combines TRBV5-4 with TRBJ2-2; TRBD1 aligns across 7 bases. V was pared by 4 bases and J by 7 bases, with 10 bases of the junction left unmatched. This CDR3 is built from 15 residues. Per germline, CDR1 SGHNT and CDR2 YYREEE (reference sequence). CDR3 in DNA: TGTGCCAGCAGCGTGGAAACAGGGGTTGGCGGGGAGCTGTTTTTT. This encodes CASSVETGVGGELFF.

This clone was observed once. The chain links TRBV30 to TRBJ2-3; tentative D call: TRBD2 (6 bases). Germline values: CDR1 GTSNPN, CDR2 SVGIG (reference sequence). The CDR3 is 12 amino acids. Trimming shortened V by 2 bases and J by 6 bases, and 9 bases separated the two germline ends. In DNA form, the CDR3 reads TGTGCCTGGAGTTCTGGGGGGGATACGCAGTATTTT. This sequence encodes CAWSSGGDTQYF. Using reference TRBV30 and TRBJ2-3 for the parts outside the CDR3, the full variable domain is SQTIHQWPATLVQPVGSPLSLECTVEGTSNPNLYWYRQAAGRGLQLLFYSVGIGQISSEVPQNLSASRPQDRQFILSSKKLLLSDSGFYLCAWSSGGDTQYFGPGTRLTVL.

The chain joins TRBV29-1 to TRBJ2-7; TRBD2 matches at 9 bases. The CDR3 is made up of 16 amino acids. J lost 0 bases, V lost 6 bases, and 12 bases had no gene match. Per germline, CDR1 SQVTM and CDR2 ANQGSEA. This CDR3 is CSVMTSGGGSSYEQYF. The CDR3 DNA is TGCAGCGTCATGACTAGCGGAGGAGGGAGCTCCTACGAGCAGTACTTC.

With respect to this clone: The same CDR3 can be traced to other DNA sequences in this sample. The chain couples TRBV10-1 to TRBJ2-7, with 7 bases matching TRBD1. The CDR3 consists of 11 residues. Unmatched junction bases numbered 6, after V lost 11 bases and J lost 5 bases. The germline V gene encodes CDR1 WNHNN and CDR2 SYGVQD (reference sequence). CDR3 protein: CAATGFHEQYF. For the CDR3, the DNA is TGCGCCGCGACAGGGTTCCACGAGCAGTACTTC.

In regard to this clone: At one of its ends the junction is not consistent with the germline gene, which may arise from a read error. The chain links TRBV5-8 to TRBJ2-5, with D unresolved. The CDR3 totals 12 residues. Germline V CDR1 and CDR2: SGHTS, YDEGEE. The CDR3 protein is CASSLGGEAQYF. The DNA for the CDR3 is TGTGCCAGCAGCTTGGGTGGAGAGGCCCAGTACTTC. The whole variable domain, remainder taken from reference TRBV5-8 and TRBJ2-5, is EAGVTQSPTHLIKTRGQQATLRCSPISGHTSVYWYQQALGLGLQFLLWYDEGEERNRGNFPPRFSGRQFPNYSSELNVNALELEDSALYLCASSLGGEAQYFGPGTRLLVL.

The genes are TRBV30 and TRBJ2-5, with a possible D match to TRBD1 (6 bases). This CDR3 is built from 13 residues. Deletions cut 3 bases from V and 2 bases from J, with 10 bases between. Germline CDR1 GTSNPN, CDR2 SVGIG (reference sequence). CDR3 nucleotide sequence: TGTGCCTGGAGCGCGGACAGTCAAGAGACCCAGTACTTC. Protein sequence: CAWSADSQETQYF.

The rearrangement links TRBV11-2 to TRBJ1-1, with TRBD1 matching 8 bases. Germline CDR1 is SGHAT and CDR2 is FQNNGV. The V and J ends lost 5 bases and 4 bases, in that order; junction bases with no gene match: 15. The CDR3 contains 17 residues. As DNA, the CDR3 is TGTGCCAGCAGCCTCTCCGCTTGGACAGGGATTTCCACTGAAGCTTTCTTT. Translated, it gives CASSLSAWTGISTEAFF.

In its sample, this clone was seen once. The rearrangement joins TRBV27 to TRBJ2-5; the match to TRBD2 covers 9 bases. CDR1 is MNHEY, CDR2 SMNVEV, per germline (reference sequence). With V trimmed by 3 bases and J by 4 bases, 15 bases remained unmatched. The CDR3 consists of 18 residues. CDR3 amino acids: CASSFRGLWREGVETQYF. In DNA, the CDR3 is TGTGCCAGCAGTTTTAGGGGCCTCTGGCGGGAGGGTGTAGAGACCCAGTACTTC.

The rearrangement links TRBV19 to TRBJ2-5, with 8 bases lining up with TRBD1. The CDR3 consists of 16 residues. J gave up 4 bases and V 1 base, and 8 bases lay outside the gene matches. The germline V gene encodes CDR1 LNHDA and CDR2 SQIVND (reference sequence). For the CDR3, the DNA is TGTGCCAGTAGTATAGGGTGGCAGGGGGCCTTAGAGACCCAGTACTTC. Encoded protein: CASSIGWQGALETQYF. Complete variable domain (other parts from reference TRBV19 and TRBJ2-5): DGGITQSPKYLFRKEGQNVTLSCEQNLNHDAMYWYRQDPGQGLRLIYYSQIVNDFQKGDIAEGYSVSREKKESFPLTVTSAQKNPTAFYLCASSIGWQGALETQYFGPGTRLLVL.

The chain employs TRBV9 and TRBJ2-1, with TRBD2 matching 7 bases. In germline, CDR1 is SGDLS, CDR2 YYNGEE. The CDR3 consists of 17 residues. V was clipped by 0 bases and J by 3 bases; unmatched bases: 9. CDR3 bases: TGTGCCAGCAGCGTAGATGGCGGGAGCAGCTACTACAATGAGCAGTTCTTC. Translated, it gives CASSVDGGSSYYNEQFF.

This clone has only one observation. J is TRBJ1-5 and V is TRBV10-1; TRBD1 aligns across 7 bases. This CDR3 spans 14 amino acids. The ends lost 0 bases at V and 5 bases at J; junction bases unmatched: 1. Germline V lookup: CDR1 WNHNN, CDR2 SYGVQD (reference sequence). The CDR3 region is CASSESTGYQPQHF. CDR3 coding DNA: TGCGCCAGCAGTGAGTCGACAGGGTATCAGCCCCAGCATTTT.

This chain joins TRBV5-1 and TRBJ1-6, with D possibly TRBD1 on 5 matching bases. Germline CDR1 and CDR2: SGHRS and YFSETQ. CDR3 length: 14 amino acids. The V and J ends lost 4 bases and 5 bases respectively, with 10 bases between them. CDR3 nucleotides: TGCGCCAGCAGCCCCGGGACTAATAATTCACCCCTCCACTTT. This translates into CASSPGTNNSPLHF.

CDR3 sequence reads: CASRTPGEGEAFF. CDR3 in DNA: TGTGCCAGCAGGACCCCAGGGGAGGGTGAAGCTTTCTTT. This sequence joins TRBV28 and TRBJ1-1; D perhaps matches TRBD1 (6 bases). CDR3 length equals 13 residues. Germline values: CDR1 MDHEN, CDR2 SYDVKM. Trimming took 6 bases from V and 7 from J, leaving 15 bases between them.

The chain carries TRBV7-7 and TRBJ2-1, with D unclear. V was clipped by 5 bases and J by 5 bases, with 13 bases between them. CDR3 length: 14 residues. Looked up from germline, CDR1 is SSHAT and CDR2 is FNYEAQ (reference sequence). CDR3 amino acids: CASSLNAADNEQFF. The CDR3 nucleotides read TGTGCCAGCAGCCTTAACGCGGCGGACAATGAGCAGTTCTTC.

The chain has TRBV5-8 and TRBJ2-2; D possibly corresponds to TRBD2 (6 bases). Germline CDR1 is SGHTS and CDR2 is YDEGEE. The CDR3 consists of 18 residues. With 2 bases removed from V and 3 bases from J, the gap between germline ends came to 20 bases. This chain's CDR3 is CASSFMEGAGTDTGELFF. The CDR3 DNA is TGTGCCAGCAGCTTTATGGAAGGGGCCGGGACTGACACCGGGGAGCTGTTTTTT.